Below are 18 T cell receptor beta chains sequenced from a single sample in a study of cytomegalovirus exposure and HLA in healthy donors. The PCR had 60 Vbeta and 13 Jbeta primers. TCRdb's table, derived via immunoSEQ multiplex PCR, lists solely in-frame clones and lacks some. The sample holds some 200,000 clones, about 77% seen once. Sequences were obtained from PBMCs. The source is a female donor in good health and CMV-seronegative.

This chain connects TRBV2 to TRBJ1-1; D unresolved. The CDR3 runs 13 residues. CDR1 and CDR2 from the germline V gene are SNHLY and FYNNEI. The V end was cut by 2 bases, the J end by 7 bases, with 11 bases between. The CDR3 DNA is TGTGCCAGCAGTGAACGGGAATCGGGTGAAGCTTTCTTT. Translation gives CASSERESGEAFF. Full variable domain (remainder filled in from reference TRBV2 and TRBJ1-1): EPEVTQTPSHQVTQMGQEVILRCVPISNHLYFYWYRQILGQKVEFLVSFYNNEISEKSEIFDDQFSVERPDGSNFTLKIRSTKLEDSAMYFCASSERESGEAFFGQGTRLTVV.

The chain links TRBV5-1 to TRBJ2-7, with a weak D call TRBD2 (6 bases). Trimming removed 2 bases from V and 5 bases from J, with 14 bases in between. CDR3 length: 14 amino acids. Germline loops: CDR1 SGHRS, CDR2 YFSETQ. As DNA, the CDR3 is TGCGCCAGCAGCTTAGGAGGGAGTACCGACGAGCAGTACTTC. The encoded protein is CASSLGGSTDEQYF.

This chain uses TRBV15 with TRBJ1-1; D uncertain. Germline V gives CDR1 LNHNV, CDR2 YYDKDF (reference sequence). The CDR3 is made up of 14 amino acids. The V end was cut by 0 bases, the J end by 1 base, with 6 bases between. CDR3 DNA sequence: TGTGCCACCAGCAGAGATCCCTCGAACACTGAAGCTTTCTTT. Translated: CATSRDPSNTEAFF.

CDR3 amino acids: CASSYNLNFGNTIYF. The CDR3, as DNA: TGTGCCAGCAGTTACAACCTAAATTTTGGAAACACCATATATTTT. V is TRBV6-6 and J is TRBJ1-3; D unclear. There are 15 residues in the CDR3. Trimming shortened V by 2 bases and J by 3 bases, and 11 bases separated the two germline ends. Germline values: CDR1 MNHNY, CDR2 SVGAGI (reference sequence).

CDR3 protein: CASVVLGQGINYGYTF. The CDR3 DNA follows: TGTGCCAGCGTGGTCCTTGGACAGGGGATCAACTATGGCTACACCTTC. The V and J genes are TRBV2 and TRBJ1-2, with TRBD1 matching over 9 bases. V trimming: 8 bases; J trimming: 2 bases; junction bases outside the gene matches: 12. The germline gives CDR1 SNHLY, CDR2 FYNNEI. The CDR3 runs 16 residues.

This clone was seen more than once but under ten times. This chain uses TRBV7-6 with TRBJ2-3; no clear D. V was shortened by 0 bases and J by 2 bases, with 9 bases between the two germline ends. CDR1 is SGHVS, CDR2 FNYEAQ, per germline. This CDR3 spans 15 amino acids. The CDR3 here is CASSLANGDTDTQYF. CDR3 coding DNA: TGTGCCAGCAGCTTAGCCAACGGAGACACAGATACGCAGTATTTT.

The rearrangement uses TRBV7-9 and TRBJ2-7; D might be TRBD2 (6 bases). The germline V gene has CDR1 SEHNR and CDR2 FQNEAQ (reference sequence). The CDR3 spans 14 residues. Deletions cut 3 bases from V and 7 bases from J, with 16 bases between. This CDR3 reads CASSFAGGWGEQYF. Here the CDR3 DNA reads TGTGCCAGCAGCTTCGCCGGGGGATGGGGGGAGCAGTACTTC.

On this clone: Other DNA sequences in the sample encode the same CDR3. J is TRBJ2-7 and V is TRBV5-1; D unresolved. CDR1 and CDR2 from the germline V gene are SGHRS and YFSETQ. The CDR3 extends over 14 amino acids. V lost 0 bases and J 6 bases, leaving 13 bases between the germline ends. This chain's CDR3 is CASSLDRFNSEQYF. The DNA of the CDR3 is TGCGCCAGCAGCTTGGACAGATTCAATTCCGAGCAGTACTTC. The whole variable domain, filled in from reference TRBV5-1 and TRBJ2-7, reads KAGVTQTPRYLIKTRGQQVTLSCSPISGHRSVSWYQQTPGQGLQFLFEYFSETQRNKGNFPGRFSGRQFSNSRSEMNVSTLELGDSALYLCASSLDRFNSEQYFGPGTRLTVT.

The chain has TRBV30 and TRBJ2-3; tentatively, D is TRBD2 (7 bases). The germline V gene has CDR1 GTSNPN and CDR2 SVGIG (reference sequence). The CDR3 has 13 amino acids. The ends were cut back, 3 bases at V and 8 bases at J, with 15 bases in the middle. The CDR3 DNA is TGTGCCTGGAGGGCGGGGGCCGCGCTTACGCAGTATTTT. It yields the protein CAWRAGAALTQYF.

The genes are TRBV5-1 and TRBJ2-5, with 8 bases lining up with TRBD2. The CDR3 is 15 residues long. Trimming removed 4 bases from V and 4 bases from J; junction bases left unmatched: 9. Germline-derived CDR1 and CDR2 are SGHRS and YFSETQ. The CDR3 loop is CASSPGGSSGETQYF. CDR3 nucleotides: TGCGCCAGCAGCCCGGGGGGGAGTAGCGGAGAGACCCAGTACTTC.

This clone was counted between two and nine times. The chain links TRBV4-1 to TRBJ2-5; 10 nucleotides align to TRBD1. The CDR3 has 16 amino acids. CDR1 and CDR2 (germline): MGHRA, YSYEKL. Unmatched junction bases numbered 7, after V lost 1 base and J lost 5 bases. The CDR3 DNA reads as TGCGCCAGCAGCCAAGGGAGGGGACAGGGGAGGGAGACCCAGTACTTC. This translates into CASSQGRGQGRETQYF.

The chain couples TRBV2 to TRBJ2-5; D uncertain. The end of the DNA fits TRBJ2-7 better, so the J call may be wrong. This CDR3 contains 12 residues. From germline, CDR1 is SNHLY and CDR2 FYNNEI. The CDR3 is CASMLNSYEQYF. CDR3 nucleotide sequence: TGTGCCAGCATGCTTAACTCCTACGAGCAGTACTTC.

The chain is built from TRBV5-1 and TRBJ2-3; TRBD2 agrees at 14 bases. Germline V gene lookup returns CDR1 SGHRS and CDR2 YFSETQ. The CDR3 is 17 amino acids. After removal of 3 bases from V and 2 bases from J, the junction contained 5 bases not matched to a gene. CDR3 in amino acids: CASSSGLAGAYTDTQYF. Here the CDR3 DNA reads TGCGCCAGCAGCTCGGGACTAGCGGGGGCCTACACAGATACGCAGTATTTT.

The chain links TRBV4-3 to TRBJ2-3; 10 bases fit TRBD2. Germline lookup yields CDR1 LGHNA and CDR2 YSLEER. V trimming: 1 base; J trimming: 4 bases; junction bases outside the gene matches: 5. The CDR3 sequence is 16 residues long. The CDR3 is CASSQGAGGFSDTQYF. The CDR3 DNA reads TGCGCCAGCAGCCAAGGAGCGGGAGGGTTTTCAGATACGCAGTATTTT.

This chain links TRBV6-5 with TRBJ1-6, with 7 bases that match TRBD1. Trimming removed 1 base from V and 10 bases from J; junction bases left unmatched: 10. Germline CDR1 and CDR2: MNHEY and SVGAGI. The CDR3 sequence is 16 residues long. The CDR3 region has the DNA TGTGCCAGCAGTTACTATCGACAGGGAGTAGGCTCACCCCTCCACTTT. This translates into CASSYYRQGVGSPLHF.

In DNA form, the CDR3 reads TGCAGCGGTACAGGGGGCGATGGCTACACCTTC. It encodes CSGTGGDGYTF. The chain uses TRBV29-1 and TRBJ1-2, with TRBD1 matching over 9 bases. Germline CDR1 SQVTM, CDR2 ANQGSEA. Trimming took 7 bases from V and 6 from J; bases not matched to a gene: 3. The CDR3 spans 11 residues.

The CDR3 region is CASSFPEKTYEQYF. CDR3 bases: TGTGCCAGCAGCTTTCCGGAGAAAACCTACGAGCAGTACTTC. The chain combines TRBV7-9 with TRBJ2-7; D is unresolved. This CDR3 is 14 amino acids long. Germline CDR1 and CDR2: SEHNR and FQNEAQ (reference sequence). V was clipped by 3 bases and J by 2 bases, with 11 bases between them. Drawing the rest from reference TRBV7-9 and TRBJ2-7, the complete variable domain is DTGVSQNPRHKITKRGQNVTFRCDPISEHNRLYWYRQTLGQGPEFLTYFQNEAQLEKSRLLSDRFSAERPKGSFSTLEIQRTEQGDSAMYLCASSFPEKTYEQYFGPGTRLTVT.

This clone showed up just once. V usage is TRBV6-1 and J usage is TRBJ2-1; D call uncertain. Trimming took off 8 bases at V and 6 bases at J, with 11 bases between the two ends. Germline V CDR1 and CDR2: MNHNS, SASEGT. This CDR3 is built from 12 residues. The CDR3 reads CASSSPVNEQFF. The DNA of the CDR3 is TGTGCCAGCTCGTCCCCGGTCAATGAGCAGTTCTTC.